This T cell receptor beta chain derives from a study of shared clonotypes between healthy human individuals. In the study overall: Every donor yielded three CD4 naive, three CD4 memory, two CD8 naive and one CD8 memory plate.

Some clones are missing from TCRdb's copy, which holds only in-frame ones; the method was immunoSEQ multiplex PCR. The data hold about 2 million clones, with over 85% observed a single time. Turning to this clone: Its specificity is unknown.

The CDR3 sequence is 13 residues long. Deletions cut 2 bases from V and 6 bases from J, with 10 bases between. Germline values: CDR1 MNHEY, CDR2 SMNVEV (reference sequence). Naive CD8 isolation took CD45RO-negative cells positively selected for CCR7 and excluded terminally differentiated effector memory CD45RA+ cells. Adults of Caucasian background living in Nashville, Tennessee made up all donors. Study results and caveats: Larger estimated richness was generally seen in naive subsets than in memory subsets. What rarefaction showed was incomplete sorted-subset sequencing despite large depth.

Sequenced input: naive CD8+ T cells sorted from blood. The rearrangement uses TRBV27 and TRBJ1-1; no definite D call. The origin of this receptor is a man aged 18 to 35 in good health. As DNA, the CDR3 is TGTGCCAGCAGTTTACGGGTTGGGGCTGAAGCTTTCTTT. Translation gives CASSLRVGAEAFF.